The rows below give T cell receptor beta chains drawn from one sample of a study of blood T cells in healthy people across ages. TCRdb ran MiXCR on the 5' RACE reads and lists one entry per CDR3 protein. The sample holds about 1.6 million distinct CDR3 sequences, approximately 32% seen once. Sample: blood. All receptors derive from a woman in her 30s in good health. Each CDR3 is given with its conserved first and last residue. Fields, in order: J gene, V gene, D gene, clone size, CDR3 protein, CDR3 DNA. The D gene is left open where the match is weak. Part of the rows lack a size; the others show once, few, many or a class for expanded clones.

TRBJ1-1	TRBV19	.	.	CASSISRGGGTEAFF	TGTGCCAGTAGTATTAGTAGGGGGGGCGGCACTGAAGCTTTCTTT
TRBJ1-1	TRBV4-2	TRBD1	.	CASSQNDRGLGTEAFF	TGTGCCAGCAGCCAAAACGACAGGGGGCTGGGGACTGAGGCTTTCTTT
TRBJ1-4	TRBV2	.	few	CASSDGPEDEKLFF	TGTGCCAGCAGTGATGGGCCGGAGGACGAAAAACTGTTTTTT
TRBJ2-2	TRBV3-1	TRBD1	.	CASSQRGHGELFF	TGTGCCAGCAGCCAAAGGGGGCACGGGGAGCTGTTTTTT
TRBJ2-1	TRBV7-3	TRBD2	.	CASSSSGGYSYNEQFF	TGTGCCAGCAGCTCTAGCGGGGGCTACTCCTACAATGAGCAGTTCTTC
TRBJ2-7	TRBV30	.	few	CAWSPGLGAYEQYF	TGTGCCTGGAGTCCGGGACTTGGAGCCTACGAGCAGTACTTC
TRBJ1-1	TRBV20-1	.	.	CSARHTEAFF	TGCAGTGCTCGCCACACTGAAGCTTTCTTT
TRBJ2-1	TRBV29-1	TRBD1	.	CSAVWTGGLNEQFF	TGCAGCGCCGTATGGACAGGGGGCTTGAATGAGCAGTTCTTC
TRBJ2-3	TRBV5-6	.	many	CASSLWGRSTDTQYF	TGTGCCAGCAGCTTGTGGGGTCGGAGCACAGATACGCAGTATTTT
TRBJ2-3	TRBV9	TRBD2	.	CASSVQAGLLADTQYF	TGTGCCAGCAGCGTACAAGCGGGATTATTGGCAGATACGCAGTATTTT
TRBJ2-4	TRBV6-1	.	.	CASSITDGWVRNIQYF	TGTGCCAGCAGTATAACGGACGGGTGGGTGCGGAACATTCAGTACTTC
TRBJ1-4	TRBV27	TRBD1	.	CASRVLGTGNEKLFF	TGTGCCAGCAGAGTTCTCGGGACAGGGAATGAAAAACTGTTTTTT
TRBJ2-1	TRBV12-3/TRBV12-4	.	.	CASSFGGGAPDEQFF	TGTGCCAGCAGTTTCGGAGGGGGAGCCCCAGATGAGCAGTTCTTC
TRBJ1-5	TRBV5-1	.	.	CASSLSETNQPQHF	TGCGCCAGCAGCTTGAGCGAGACGAATCAGCCCCAGCATTTT
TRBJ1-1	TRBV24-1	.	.	CATSDYTGEAFF	TGTGCCACCAGTGATTACACCGGAGAAGCTTTCTTT
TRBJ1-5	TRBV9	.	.	CASSPPGVDQPQHF	TGTGCCAGCAGCCCCCCGGGGGTGGATCAGCCCCAGCATTTT
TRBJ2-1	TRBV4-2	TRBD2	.	CASSQATSEGDEQFF	TGTGCCAGCAGCCAAGCGACTAGCGAGGGGGATGAGCAGTTCTTC
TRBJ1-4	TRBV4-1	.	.	CASSQTGFALREKLFF	TGCGCCAGCAGCCAAACAGGGTTTGCGCTACGCGAAAAACTGTTTTTT
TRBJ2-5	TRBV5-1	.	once	CASSSTGLTQETQYF	TGCGCCAGCAGTTCTACTGGACTAACACAAGAGACCCAGTACTTC
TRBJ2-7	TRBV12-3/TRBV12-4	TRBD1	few	CASSLGGTGPSYEQYF	TGTGCCAGCAGTTTAGGGGGGACAGGTCCCAGTTACGAGCAGTACTTC
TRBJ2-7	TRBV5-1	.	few	CASSLGRTDLAYEQYF	TGCGCCAGCAGCTTAGGGCGCACCGACCTGGCCTACGAGCAGTACTTC
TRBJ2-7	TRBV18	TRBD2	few	CASSPGGGASNEQYF	TGTGCCAGCTCACCAGGGGGAGGGGCTTCCAACGAGCAGTACTTC
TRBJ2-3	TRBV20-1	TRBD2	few	CIRGLADTQYF	TGCATTAGGGGACTAGCGGATACGCAGTATTTT
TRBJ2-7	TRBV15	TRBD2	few	CATSIGGGYEQYF	TGTGCCACCAGCATAGGCGGGGGCTACGAGCAGTACTTC